This TCR beta chain was captured in a study of T cell responses to AZD1222 COVID-19 vaccine. A remark on this clone: Its antigen is not identified.

The CDR3 contains 16 residues. The germline V gene has CDR1 SGHTA and CDR2 FQGNSA. V dropped 7 bases and J dropped 0 bases, with 16 bases sitting between them. Here immunoSEQ multiplex PCR was the method, and the copy in TCRdb shows in-frame clones only, minus some. The sample holds over 120,000 clones, 80% to 95% seen once. The study's findings and limits: Epitopes outside B.1.351 and B.1.1.7 mutated regions reportedly drew nearly half of spike TCRs. There were mostly white British donors and more females than males, and clonal diversity was possibly underestimated.

The material sequenced was peripheral blood, taken 28 days after the second AZD1222 dose. The sequence was collected from an adult who received the AZD1222 COVID-19 vaccine. V gene TRBV7-2 combines with J gene TRBJ1-3; D remains unclear. CDR3 sequence reads: CASNSPRDASGNTIYF. The CDR3 DNA reads as TGTGCCAGCAACTCCCCGCGGGATGCCTCTGGAAACACCATATATTTT.